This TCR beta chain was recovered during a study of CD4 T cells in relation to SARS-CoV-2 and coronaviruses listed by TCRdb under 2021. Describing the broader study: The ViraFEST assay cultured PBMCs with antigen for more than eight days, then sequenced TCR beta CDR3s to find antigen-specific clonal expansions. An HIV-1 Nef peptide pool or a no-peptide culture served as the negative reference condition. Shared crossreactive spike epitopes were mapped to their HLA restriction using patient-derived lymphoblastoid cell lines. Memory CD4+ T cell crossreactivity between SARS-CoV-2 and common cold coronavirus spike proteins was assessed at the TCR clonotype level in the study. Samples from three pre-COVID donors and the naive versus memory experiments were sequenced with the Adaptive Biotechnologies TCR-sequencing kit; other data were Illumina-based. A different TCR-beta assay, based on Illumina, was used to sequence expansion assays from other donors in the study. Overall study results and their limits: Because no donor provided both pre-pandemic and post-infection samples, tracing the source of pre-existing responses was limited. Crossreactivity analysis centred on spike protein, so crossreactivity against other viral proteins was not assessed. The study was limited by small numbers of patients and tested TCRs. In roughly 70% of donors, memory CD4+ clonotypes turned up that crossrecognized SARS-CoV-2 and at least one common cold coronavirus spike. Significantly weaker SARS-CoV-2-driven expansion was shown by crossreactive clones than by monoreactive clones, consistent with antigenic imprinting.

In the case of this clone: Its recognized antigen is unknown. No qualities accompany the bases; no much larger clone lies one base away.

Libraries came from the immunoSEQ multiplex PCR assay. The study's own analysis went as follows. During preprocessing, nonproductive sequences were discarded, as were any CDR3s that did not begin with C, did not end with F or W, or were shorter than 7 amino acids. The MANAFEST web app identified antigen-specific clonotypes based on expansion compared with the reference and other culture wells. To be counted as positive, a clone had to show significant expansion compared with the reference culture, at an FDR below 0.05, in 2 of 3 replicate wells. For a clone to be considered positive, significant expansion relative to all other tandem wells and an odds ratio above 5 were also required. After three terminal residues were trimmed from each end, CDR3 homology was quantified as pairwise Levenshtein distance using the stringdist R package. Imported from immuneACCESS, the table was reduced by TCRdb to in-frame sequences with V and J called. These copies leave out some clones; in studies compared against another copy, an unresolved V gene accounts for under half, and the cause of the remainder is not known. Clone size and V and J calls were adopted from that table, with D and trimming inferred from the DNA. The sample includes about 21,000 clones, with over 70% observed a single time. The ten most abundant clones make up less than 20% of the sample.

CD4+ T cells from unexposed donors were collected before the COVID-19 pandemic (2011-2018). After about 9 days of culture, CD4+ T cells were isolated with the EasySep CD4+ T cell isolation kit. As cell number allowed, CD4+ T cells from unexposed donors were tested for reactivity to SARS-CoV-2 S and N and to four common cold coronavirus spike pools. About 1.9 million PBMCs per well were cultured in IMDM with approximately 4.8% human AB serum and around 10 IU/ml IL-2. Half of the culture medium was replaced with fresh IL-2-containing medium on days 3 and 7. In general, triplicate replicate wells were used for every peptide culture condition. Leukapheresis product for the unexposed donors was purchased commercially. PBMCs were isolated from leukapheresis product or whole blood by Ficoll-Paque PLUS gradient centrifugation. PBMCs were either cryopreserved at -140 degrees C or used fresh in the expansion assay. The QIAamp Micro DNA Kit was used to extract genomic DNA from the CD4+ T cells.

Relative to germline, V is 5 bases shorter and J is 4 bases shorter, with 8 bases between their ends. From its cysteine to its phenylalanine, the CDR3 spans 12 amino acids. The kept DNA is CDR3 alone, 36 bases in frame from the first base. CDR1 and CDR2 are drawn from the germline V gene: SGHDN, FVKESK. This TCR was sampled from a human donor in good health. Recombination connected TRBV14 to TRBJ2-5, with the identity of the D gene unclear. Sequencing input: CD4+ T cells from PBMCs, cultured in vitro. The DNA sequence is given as TGTGCCAGCAGCAAAGGACGAGAGACCCAGTACTTC. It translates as CASSKGRETQYF.